This is a list of T cell receptor beta chains from one sample in a study of a mutant IDH1 vaccine in newly diagnosed glioma. These receptors have no identified antigens. Libraries were prepared by immunoSEQ multiplex PCR; TCRdb keeps only in-frame clonotypes and omits some of them. This table has 30,000 to 40,000 clones, about 56% appearing once. The sample here was PBMCs, taken from a glioma patient whose treatment included an IDH1 peptide vaccine. These receptors came from a woman under 30 with glioma. CDR3s include the opening cysteine and the closing phenylalanine or tryptophan. The D gene is left open where the match is weak. Expanded clones are given a class, and other clones once, few, many or no size at all.

d_call	v_call	clone_size	j_call	cdr3_aa	cdr3_nt
NA	TRBV2	NA	TRBJ2-5	CASEGVGLQETQYF	TGTGCCAGCGAAGGGGTAGGGCTACAAGAGACCCAGTACTTC
NA	TRBV27	NA	TRBJ2-2	CASSHFGGAGELFF	TGTGCCAGCAGCCACTTCGGAGGGGCCGGGGAGCTGTTTTTT
NA	TRBV25-1	few	TRBJ1-1	CATQPTVTNTEAFF	TGTGCCACCCAACCGACAGTGACGAACACTGAAGCTTTCTTT
NA	TRBV19	NA	TRBJ2-7	CASSTQTGTEQYF	TGTGCCAGTAGTACGCAAACCGGGACAGAGCAGTACTTC
NA	TRBV5-4	NA	TRBJ2-3	CASSLDGGPDTQYF	TGTGCCAGCAGCTTGGACGGGGGCCCAGATACGCAGTATTTT
TRBD1	TRBV11-2	NA	TRBJ2-5	CASSSNRGRTETQYF	TGTGCCAGCAGCTCTAACAGGGGACGCACAGAGACCCAGTACTTC
TRBD2	TRBV19	NA	TRBJ2-3	CASSIGTITDTQYF	TGTGCCAGTAGTATTGGGACTATCACAGATACGCAGTATTTT
NA	TRBV30	NA	TRBJ1-3	CAWRSGNTIYF	TGTGCCTGGAGGTCTGGAAACACCATATATTTT
NA	TRBV11-2	NA	TRBJ2-3	CASSLGTDTQYF	TGTGCCAGCAGCTTAGGAACAGATACGCAGTATTTT
TRBD1	TRBV5-1	few	TRBJ1-5	CASRRDRAELAYQPQHF	TGCGCCAGCAGACGGGACAGGGCCGAGTTGGCCTATCAGCCCCAGCATTTT
NA	TRBV29-1	NA	TRBJ2-7	CSVFGLYGTYEQYF	TGCAGCGTTTTCGGTCTCTACGGAACCTACGAGCAGTACTTC
NA	TRBV28	NA	TRBJ2-3	CASSSSVTQYF	TGTGCCAGCAGTTCCTCAGTTACGCAGTATTTT
NA	TRBV2	few	TRBJ1-1	CASTQGLEAFF	TGTGCCAGCACACAGGGACTTGAAGCTTTCTTT
NA	TRBV19	NA	TRBJ2-7	CASSENRAINYEQYF	TGTGCCAGTAGTGAGAACAGGGCAATCAACTACGAGCAGTACTTC
NA	TRBV2	NA	TRBJ1-2	CASSGSVGTSTYGYTF	TGTGCCAGCAGTGGATCGGTCGGAACCTCCACCTATGGCTACACCTTC
NA	TRBV9	NA	TRBJ1-3	CASPYQGLGRLSSGNTIYF	TGTGCCAGCCCCTACCAAGGCTTGGGACGTTTGAGCTCTGGAAACACCATATATTTT
TRBD1	TRBV10-2	NA	TRBJ2-7	CASSGQGGEQYF	TGCGCCAGCAGTGGACAGGGCGGCGAGCAGTACTTC
NA	TRBV25-1	NA	TRBJ1-3	CASSDPRSGNTIYF	TGTGCCAGCAGTGACCCACGCTCTGGAAACACCATATATTTT
TRBD1	TRBV19	NA	TRBJ2-2	CASTPQGDTGELFF	TGTGCCAGTACCCCTCAGGGGGACACCGGGGAGCTGTTTTTT
NA	TRBV19	few	TRBJ2-3	CASSTLYLGDTQYF	TGTGCCAGTAGTACCCTTTATTTGGGGGATACGCAGTATTTT
TRBD2	TRBV6-5	NA	TRBJ2-1	CASRGGGLYNEQFF	TGTGCCAGCAGGGGCGGGGGACTTTACAATGAGCAGTTCTTC
NA	TRBV29-1	NA	TRBJ1-2	CSVPGDYGYTF	TGCAGCGTCCCAGGCGACTATGGCTACACCTTC
NA	TRBV11-2	NA	TRBJ2-7	CASSLARDGEQYF	TGTGCCAGCAGCTTAGCCCGGGATGGCGAGCAGTACTTC
NA	TRBV25-1	NA	TRBJ2-6	CASMGRGSGANVLTF	TGTGCCAGCATGGGTCGAGGGTCTGGGGCCAACGTCCTGACTTTC
NA	TRBV7-9	NA	TRBJ2-1	CASSSAQGGNEQFF	TGTGCCAGCAGCTCAGCGCAGGGTGGGAATGAGCAGTTCTTC
NA	TRBV7-6	NA	TRBJ2-2	CASSLDRVTGELFF	TGTGCCAGCAGCTTGGACAGAGTCACCGGGGAGCTGTTTTTT
NA	TRBV19	once	TRBJ2-7	CASSIETAYEQYF	TGTGCCAGTAGTATAGAGACAGCTTACGAGCAGTACTTC
NA	TRBV6-1	NA	TRBJ1-5	CASSDRYQGNQPQHF	TGTGCCAGCAGTGACCGTTACCAGGGCAATCAGCCCCAGCATTTT
NA	TRBV7-8	NA	TRBJ2-6	CASSLAGGGIGANVLTF	TGTGCCAGCAGCTTAGCTGGAGGGGGGATAGGGGCCAACGTCCTGACTTTC
NA	TRBV6-1	NA	TRBJ2-7	CASRNVLPGSYEQYF	TGTGCCAGCAGAAACGTGCTGCCAGGCTCCTACGAGCAGTACTTC
NA	TRBV12-5	few	TRBJ1-4	CASGSGGVGEKLFF	TGTGCTAGTGGTTCGGGGGGCGTGGGAGAAAAACTGTTTTTT
NA	TRBV7-9	NA	TRBJ1-2	CASTPGPNYGYTF	TGTGCCAGCACCCCTGGGCCTAACTATGGCTACACCTTC
NA	TRBV5-8	once	TRBJ2-7	CASSLRTHDYEQYF	TGTGCCAGCAGCTTGCGGACACACGACTACGAGCAGTACTTC
NA	TRBV28	NA	TRBJ1-1	CASSPRRTAQNTEAFF	TGTGCCAGCAGCCCTAGGAGGACAGCCCAGAACACTGAAGCTTTCTTT
TRBD1	TRBV7-3	NA	TRBJ2-2	CASSRSRDRGNTGELFF	TGTGCCAGCAGCAGATCCCGGGACAGGGGAAACACCGGGGAGCTGTTTTTT
NA	TRBV2	NA	TRBJ1-2	CATDGMGGTANYGYTF	TGTGCCACCGATGGTATGGGGGGCACTGCTAACTATGGCTACACCTTC
NA	TRBV18	few	TRBJ2-1	CASSPDGINEQFF	TGTGCCAGCTCCCCAGATGGGATCAATGAGCAGTTCTTC
TRBD1	TRBV15	NA	TRBJ1-5	CATSRDRDRGGQPQHF	TGTGCCACCAGCAGAGACCGGGACAGGGGTGGCCAGCCCCAGCATTTT
TRBD2	TRBV19	NA	TRBJ2-1	CASSIGTSDMNEQFF	TGTGCCAGTAGTATAGGGACTAGCGACATGAATGAGCAGTTCTTC
NA	TRBV4-1	few	TRBJ1-1	CASSQGPGSNTEAFF	TGCGCCAGCAGCCAAGGCCCAGGATCCAACACTGAAGCTTTCTTT
NA	TRBV5-1	NA	TRBJ2-7	CASSSAGTVYEQYF	TGCGCCAGCAGCTCGGCCGGGACGGTCTACGAGCAGTACTTC
NA	TRBV7-8	NA	TRBJ2-6	CASSSTRSGANVLTF	TGTGCCAGCAGCTCCACGAGGTCTGGGGCCAACGTCCTGACTTTC
TRBD2	TRBV28	few	TRBJ2-5	CASNIGLAGGQETQYF	TGTGCCAGCAACATAGGACTAGCGGGAGGACAAGAGACCCAGTACTTC
TRBD1	TRBV19	few	TRBJ2-6	CASKPKGQGGSGANVLTF	TGTGCCAGTAAGCCAAAGGGACAGGGGGGATCTGGGGCCAACGTCCTGACTTTC
TRBD2	TRBV5-4	few	TRBJ2-1	CASSFGLLGRSDEQFF	TGTGCCAGCAGCTTCGGGCTACTCGGGAGGAGCGATGAGCAGTTCTTC
NA	TRBV20-1	NA	TRBJ2-1	CSASLGEQFF	TGCAGTGCTAGTCTGGGTGAGCAGTTCTTC
NA	TRBV27	few	TRBJ2-7	CASSADTYEQYF	TGTGCCAGCAGTGCGGACACCTACGAGCAGTACTTC
NA	TRBV5-6	few	TRBJ2-5	CASSLMGRAETQYF	TGTGCCAGCAGCTTAATGGGACGAGCGGAGACCCAGTACTTC
TRBD2	TRBV27	NA	TRBJ2-3	CASSPRGSGRSDTQYF	TGTGCCAGCAGTCCCCGGGGGAGCGGGAGGTCAGATACGCAGTATTTT
NA	TRBV5-1	NA	TRBJ1-2	CASSLVGAQDPYGYTF	TGCGCCAGCAGCTTGGTCGGTGCGCAGGACCCCTATGGCTACACCTTC
NA	TRBV2	few	TRBJ2-2	CASRLASNTGELFF	TGTGCCAGCAGATTGGCTTCGAACACCGGGGAGCTGTTTTTT